The 5 T cell receptor beta chains below all came from one sample that was sequenced in a study of identical twins. TCRdb called the 5' RACE reads again in MiXCR, with one record for every CDR3 protein. The table shows hundreds of thousands of distinct CDR3 sequences, with under 9% occurring only once. The sample also formed part of further work on yellow fever vaccine responses in identical twins.

Sequencing input: PBMCs. The receptors come from a woman aged 18-29 years in good health.

The rearrangement links TRBV20-1 to TRBJ2-3; D uncertain. This CDR3 contains 12 residues. Trimming stripped 4 bases from V and 2 bases from J, with 7 bases between. The germline V gene encodes CDR1 DFQATT and CDR2 SNEGSKA (reference sequence). The CDR3 DNA reads as TGCAGTGCTAAGGCAAACACAGATACGCAGTATTTT. It codes for CSAKANTDTQYF.

In this sample, this clonotype turned up a few times. The rearrangement uses TRBV6-2 or TRBV6-3 and TRBJ2-7; D possibly corresponds to TRBD2 (6 bases). CDR1 and CDR2 from the germline V gene are MNHEY and SVGEGT. The length of the CDR3 is 14 residues. Trimming pared 7 bases from V and 3 bases from J, leaving 16 bases between. CDR3 amino acids: CASNNRLVNYEQYF. The DNA of the CDR3 is TGTGCCAGCAACAACAGACTAGTCAACTACGAGCAGTACTTC.

V is TRBV18 and J is TRBJ2-1; 12 nucleotides align to TRBD2. The V gene end was trimmed by 5 bases and the J gene end by 8 bases; junction bases not matched to a gene: 4. Per germline, CDR1 KGHSH and CDR2 LQKENI. This CDR3 is 14 amino acids long. Written as DNA, the CDR3 is TGTGCCAGCTCAAATGGACTAGCGGGACATGAGCAGTTCTTC. The encoded protein is CASSNGLAGHEQFF.

The chain is built from TRBV5-1 and TRBJ2-5, with D maybe TRBD1 (5 bases). Germline lookup yields CDR1 SGHRS and CDR2 YFSETQ. This CDR3 region has 17 residues. Trimming took 3 bases from V and 4 from J, leaving 22 bases between them. The CDR3 is CASSWSPATDFGETQYF. The CDR3 DNA follows: TGCGCCAGCAGCTGGTCCCCGGCGACAGATTTCGGAGAGACCCAGTACTTC.

V is TRBV21-1 and J is TRBJ2-1; the listed D gene, TRBD2, was not tested against the DNA. TRBV21-1 is labeled a pseudogene. The CDR3 runs to 14 residues. CDR3 DNA sequence: TGTGCCAGCAGCAGACTAGATGGGCGCAATGAGCAGTTCTTC. Its protein product is CASSRLDGRNEQFF.